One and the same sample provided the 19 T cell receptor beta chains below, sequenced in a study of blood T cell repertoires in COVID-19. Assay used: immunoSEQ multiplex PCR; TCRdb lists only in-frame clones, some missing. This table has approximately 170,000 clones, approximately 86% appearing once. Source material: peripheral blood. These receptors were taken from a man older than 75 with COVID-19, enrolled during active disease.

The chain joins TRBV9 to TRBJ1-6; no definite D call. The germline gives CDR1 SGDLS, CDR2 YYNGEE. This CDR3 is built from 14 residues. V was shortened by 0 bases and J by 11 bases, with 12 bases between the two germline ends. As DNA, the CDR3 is TGTGCCAGCAGCGTAGCCCCGTCAGGTACACCCCTCCACTTT. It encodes CASSVAPSGTPLHF.

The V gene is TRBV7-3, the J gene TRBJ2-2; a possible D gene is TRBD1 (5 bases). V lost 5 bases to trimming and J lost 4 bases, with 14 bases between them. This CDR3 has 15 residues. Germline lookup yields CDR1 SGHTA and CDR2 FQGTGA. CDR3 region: CASSPTRQTTGELFF. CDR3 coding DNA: TGTGCCAGCAGCCCCACTCGACAGACCACCGGGGAGCTGTTTTTT.

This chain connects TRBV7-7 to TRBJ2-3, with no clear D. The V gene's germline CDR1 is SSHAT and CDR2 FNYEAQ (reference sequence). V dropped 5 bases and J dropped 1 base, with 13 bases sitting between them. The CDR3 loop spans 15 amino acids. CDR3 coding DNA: TGTGCCAGCAGCCCCGCCCCGGTTGGCACAGATACGCAGTATTTT. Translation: CASSPAPVGTDTQYF.

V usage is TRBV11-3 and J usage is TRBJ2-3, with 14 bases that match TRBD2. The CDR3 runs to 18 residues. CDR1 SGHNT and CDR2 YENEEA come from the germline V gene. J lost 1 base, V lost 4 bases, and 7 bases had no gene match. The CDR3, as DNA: TGTGCCAGCAGCTCGGGACTAGCGGGGGCCTCAGGCACAGATACGCAGTATTTT. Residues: CASSSGLAGASGTDTQYF.

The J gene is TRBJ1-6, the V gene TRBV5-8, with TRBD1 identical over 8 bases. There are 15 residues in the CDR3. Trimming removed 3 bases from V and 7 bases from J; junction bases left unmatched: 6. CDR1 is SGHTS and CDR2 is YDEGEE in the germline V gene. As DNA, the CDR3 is TGTGCCAGCAGCTCACAGGGGGAGAGGAATTCACCCCTCCACTTT. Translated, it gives CASSSQGERNSPLHF.

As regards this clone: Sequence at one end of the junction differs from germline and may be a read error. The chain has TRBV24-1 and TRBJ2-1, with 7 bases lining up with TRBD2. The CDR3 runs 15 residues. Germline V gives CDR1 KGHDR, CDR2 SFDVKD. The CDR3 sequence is CATSAQSGAYNGQFF. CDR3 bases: TGTGCCACCAGTGCCCAAAGCGGGGCCTACAATGGGCAGTTCTTC.

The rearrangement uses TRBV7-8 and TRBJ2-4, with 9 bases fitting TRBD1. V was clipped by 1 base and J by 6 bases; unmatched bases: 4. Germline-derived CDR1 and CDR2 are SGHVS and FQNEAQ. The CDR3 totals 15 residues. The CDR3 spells CASSLGTGEINIQYF. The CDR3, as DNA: TGTGCCAGCAGCTTAGGGACAGGGGAGATAAACATTCAGTACTTC.

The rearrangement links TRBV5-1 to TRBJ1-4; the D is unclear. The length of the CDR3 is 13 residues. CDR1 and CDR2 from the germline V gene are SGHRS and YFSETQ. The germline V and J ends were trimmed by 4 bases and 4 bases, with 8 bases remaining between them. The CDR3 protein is CASSRRGNEKLFF. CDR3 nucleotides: TGCGCCAGCAGCCGACGGGGTAATGAAAAACTGTTTTTT.

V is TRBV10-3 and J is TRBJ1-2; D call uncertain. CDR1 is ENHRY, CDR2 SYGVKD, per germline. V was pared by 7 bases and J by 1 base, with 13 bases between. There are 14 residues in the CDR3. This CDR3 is CAITNPASNYGYTF. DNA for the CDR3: TGTGCCATCACGAACCCAGCGAGTAACTATGGCTACACCTTC.

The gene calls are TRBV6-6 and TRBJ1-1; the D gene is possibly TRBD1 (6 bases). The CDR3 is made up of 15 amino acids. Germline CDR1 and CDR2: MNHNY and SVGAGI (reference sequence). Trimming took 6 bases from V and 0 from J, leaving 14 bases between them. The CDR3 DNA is TGTGCCAGCAGCTCCGGGACAAATATGAACACTGAAGCTTTCTTT. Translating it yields CASSSGTNMNTEAFF.

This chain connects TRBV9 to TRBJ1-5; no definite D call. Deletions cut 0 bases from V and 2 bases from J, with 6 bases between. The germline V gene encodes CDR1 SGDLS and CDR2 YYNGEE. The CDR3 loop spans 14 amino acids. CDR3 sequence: CASSVGAGNQPQHF. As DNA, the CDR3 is TGTGCCAGCAGCGTAGGGGCTGGCAATCAGCCCCAGCATTTT.

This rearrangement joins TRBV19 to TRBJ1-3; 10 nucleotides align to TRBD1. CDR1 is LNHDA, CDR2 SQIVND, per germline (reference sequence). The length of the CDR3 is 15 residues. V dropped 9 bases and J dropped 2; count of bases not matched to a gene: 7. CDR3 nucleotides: TGTGCCAGCACGCGGGACAGGGGTACTGGAAACACCATATATTTT. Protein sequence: CASTRDRGTGNTIYF.

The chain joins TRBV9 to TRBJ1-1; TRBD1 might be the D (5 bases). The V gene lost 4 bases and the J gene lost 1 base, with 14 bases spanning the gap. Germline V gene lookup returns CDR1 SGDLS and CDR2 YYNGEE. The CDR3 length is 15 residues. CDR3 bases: TGTGCCAGCAGCCTCGGGGGGATGGAGAACACTGAAGCTTTCTTT. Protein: CASSLGGMENTEAFF.

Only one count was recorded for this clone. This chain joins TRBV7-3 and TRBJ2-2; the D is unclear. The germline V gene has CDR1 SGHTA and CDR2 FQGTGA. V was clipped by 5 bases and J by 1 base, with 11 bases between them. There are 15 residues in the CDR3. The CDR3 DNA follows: TGTGCCAGCAGCCCCGACACCTTGAACACCGGGGAGCTGTTTTTT. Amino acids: CASSPDTLNTGELFF.

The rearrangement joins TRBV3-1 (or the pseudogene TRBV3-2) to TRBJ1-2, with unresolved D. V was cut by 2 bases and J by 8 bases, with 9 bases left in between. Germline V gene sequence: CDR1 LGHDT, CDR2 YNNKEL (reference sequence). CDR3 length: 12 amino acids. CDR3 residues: CASSQRERGYTF. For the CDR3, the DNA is TGTGCCAGCAGCCAACGGGAGCGGGGCTACACCTTC.

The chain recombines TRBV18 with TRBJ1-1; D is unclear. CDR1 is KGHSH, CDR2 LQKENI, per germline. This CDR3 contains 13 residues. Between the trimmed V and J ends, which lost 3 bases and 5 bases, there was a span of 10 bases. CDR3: CASSPAAETEAFF. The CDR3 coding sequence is TGTGCCAGCTCACCGGCGGCGGAGACTGAAGCTTTCTTT.

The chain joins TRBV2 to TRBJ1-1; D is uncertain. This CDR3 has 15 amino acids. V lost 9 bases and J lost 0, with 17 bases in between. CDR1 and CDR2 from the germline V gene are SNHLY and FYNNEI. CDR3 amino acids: CARQLAGSMNTEAFF. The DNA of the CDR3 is TGTGCCAGGCAGCTCGCTGGGAGCATGAACACTGAAGCTTTCTTT.

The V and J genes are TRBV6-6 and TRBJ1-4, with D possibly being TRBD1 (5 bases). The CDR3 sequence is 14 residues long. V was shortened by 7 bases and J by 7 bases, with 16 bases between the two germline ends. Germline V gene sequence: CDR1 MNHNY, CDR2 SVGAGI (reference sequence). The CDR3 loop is CASIGRAGTEKLFF. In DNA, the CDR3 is TGTGCCAGCATTGGCAGGGCCGGTACTGAAAAACTGTTTTTT.

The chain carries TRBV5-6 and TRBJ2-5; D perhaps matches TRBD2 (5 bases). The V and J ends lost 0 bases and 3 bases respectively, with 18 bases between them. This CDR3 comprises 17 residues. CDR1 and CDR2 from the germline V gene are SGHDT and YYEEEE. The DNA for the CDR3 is TGTGCCAGCAGCTTGGGTCTAGCTGGAACTCAGGAAGAGACCCAGTACTTC. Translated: CASSLGLAGTQEETQYF. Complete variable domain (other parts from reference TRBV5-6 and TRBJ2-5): DAGVTQSPTHLIKTRGQQVTLRCSPKSGHDTVSWYQQALGQGPQFIFQYYEEEERQRGNFPDRFSGHQFPNYSSELNVNALLLGDSALYLCASSLGLAGTQEETQYFGPGTRLLVL.